The clone carrying this T cell receptor beta chain was seen more than once but under ten times. Its matching antigen is unknown. This CDR3 has 14 amino acids. Germline V gene lookup returns CDR1 SQVTM and CDR2 ANQGSEA. Trimming pared 7 bases from V and 7 bases from J, leaving 23 bases between. Next came a second PCR, run for roughly 6 to 11 cycles, which used a sample-barcoded 5' primer along with a J-beta primer mix. From the 5' RACE reads, TCRdb called clonotypes with MiXCR, one entry per CDR3 protein. This table has about 1.1 million distinct CDR3 sequences, under 40% appearing once. The data derive from a study of blood T cells in healthy people across ages. Findings and limits, study-wide: Older individuals had lower TCR beta diversity per million T cells (the decline was roughly linear).

The TCR comes from a man between 18 and 29 years old in good health. The chain recombines TRBV29-1 with TRBJ2-7; weak D call: TRBD1 (7 bases). The sequencing input was blood. DNA for the CDR3: TGCAGCGCCTACCCCGGGACAGCGGGTTCGGAGCAGTACTTC. Its translation: CSAYPGTAGSEQYF.